A selection of T cell receptor beta chains follows, all from one sample in a study of Graves' ophthalmopathy and Graves' hyperthyroidism. From the multiplex PCR reads, TCRdb called clonotypes with MiXCR, one entry per CDR3 protein. The sample holds about 370,000 distinct CDR3 sequences, approximately 18% seen once. The specimen sequenced was peripheral blood. These receptors were obtained from an adult woman with stable Graves' hyperthyroidism. Each CDR3 is given with its conserved first and last residue. The D gene is left open where the match is weak. Some rows have no size entry. The others give once, few or many, or a class for an expanded clone.

few,TRBV11-2,TRBJ2-2,TRBD2,CASSLVASGRLLNTGELFF,TGTGCCAGCAGCTTAGTTGCTAGCGGGAGGTTATTAAACACCGGGGAGCTGTTTTTT
once,TRBV6-1,TRBJ2-3,.,CASRTHSTDTQYF,TGTGCCAGCAGGACCCACAGCACAGATACGCAGTATTTT
few,TRBV6-5,TRBJ2-7,TRBD1,CASSLPGQGSYEQYF,TGTGCCAGCAGTTTACCGGGACAGGGTTCCTACGAGCAGTACTTC
many,TRBV29-1,TRBJ2-5,.,CSVPGQLVETQYF,TGCAGCGTCCCGGGACAATTGGTGGAGACCCAGTACTTC
many,TRBV6-6,TRBJ1-2,.,CASSYWQGHGYTF,TGTGCCAGCAGTTACTGGCAGGGCCATGGCTACACCTTC
.,TRBV15,TRBJ1-2,TRBD1,CATSSGQGAYGGYTF,TGTGCCACCAGCAGTGGACAGGGGGCATACGGTGGCTACACCTTC
few,TRBV7-9,TRBJ2-7,TRBD1,CASSSDRADYEQYF,TGTGCCAGCAGCTCGGACAGGGCCGACTACGAGCAGTACTTC
many,TRBV29-1,TRBJ2-7,TRBD2,CSVGGGRVYEQYF,TGCAGCGTTGGAGGCGGGAGGGTCTACGAGCAGTACTTC
many,TRBV13,TRBJ2-2,TRBD1,CASPFPPGQVIHGELFF,TGTGCCAGCCCTTTTCCTCCGGGACAGGTAATCCACGGGGAGCTGTTTTTT
many,TRBV5-1,TRBJ2-7,.,CASSLEGSGRYEQYF,TGCGCCAGCAGCTTGGAGGGTTCTGGTCGCTACGAGCAGTACTTC
many,TRBV12-3/TRBV12-4,TRBJ1-2,.,CASSPPFPANYGYTF,TGTGCCAGCAGCCCCCCCTTCCCCGCTAACTATGGCTACACCTTC
many,TRBV29-1,TRBJ1-2,TRBD1,CSVLIQGAFGYTF,TGCAGCGTCCTCATTCAGGGGGCTTTCGGCTACACCTTC
many,TRBV12-3/TRBV12-4,TRBJ2-7,TRBD2,CASSLVAGATYEQYF,TGTGCCAGCAGTTTAGTAGCGGGAGCGACCTACGAGCAGTACTTC
many,TRBV28,TRBJ2-2,TRBD1,CASSPQGVSNTGELFF,TGTGCCAGCAGTCCACAGGGGGTATCGAACACCGGGGAGCTGTTTTTT
.,TRBV18,TRBJ2-4,.,CASSPLAIAKNIQYF,TGTGCCAGCTCACCACTAGCCATAGCCAAAAACATTCAGTACTTC
many,TRBV11-2,TRBJ2-7,TRBD1,CASSLDQGAYEQYF,TGTGCCAGCAGCTTAGATCAGGGGGCCTACGAGCAGTACTTC
many,TRBV29-1,TRBJ1-1,.,CSARESHVEAFF,TGCAGCGCACGGGAATCCCACGTTGAAGCTTTCTTT
few,TRBV20-1,TRBJ2-1,.,CSARVDLYNEQFF,TGCAGTGCTAGAGTCGATCTCTACAATGAGCAGTTCTTC
many,TRBV28,TRBJ1-5,TRBD1,CASSIPGQGVLSNQPQHF,TGTGCCAGCAGCATTCCGGGACAGGGGGTACTGAGCAATCAGCCCCAGCATTTT